This is a list of T cell receptor beta chains from one sample in a study of OX40 agonist ivuxolimab in advanced cancers. The method was immunoSEQ multiplex PCR; TCRdb's version includes in-frame clones alone and lacks a portion of them. The data show 99,000 or so clones, about 80% seen once. Sample: CD4+ or CD8+ T cells sorted from blood, taken in a trial of the OX40 agonist ivuxolimab. The receptors were gathered from an adult with an advanced solid tumor such as melanoma, head and neck, liver or kidney cancer. CDR3s include the opening cysteine and the closing phenylalanine or tryptophan. D genes are given only for firm matches.

d_gene: TRBD2; j_gene: TRBJ2-3; v_gene: TRBV4-3; CDR3aa: CASSHGRGGTDTQYF
d_gene: -; j_gene: TRBJ2-5; v_gene: TRBV27; CDR3aa: CASSGAGAGETQYF
d_gene: -; j_gene: TRBJ1-2; v_gene: TRBV7-8; CDR3aa: CASSTRTRPQSSGYTF
d_gene: -; j_gene: TRBJ1-5; v_gene: TRBV6-5; CDR3aa: CASSETLGQPQHF
d_gene: -; j_gene: TRBJ1-2; v_gene: TRBV7-2; CDR3aa: CASSLWTATYGYTF
d_gene: TRBD1; j_gene: TRBJ2-7; v_gene: TRBV5-6; CDR3aa: CASSLAMDRDEQYF
d_gene: -; j_gene: TRBJ1-1; v_gene: TRBV19; CDR3aa: CASSRLDSMNTEAFF
d_gene: -; j_gene: TRBJ1-3; v_gene: TRBV4-2; CDR3aa: CASSLGGNTIYF
d_gene: -; j_gene: TRBJ2-7; v_gene: TRBV9; CDR3aa: CASSVATGAAGDEQYF
d_gene: -; j_gene: TRBJ2-7; v_gene: TRBV14; CDR3aa: CASSQDVPGWGHRGRYYEQYF
d_gene: -; j_gene: TRBJ1-5; v_gene: TRBV6-5; CDR3aa: CASSYWGDGQPQHF
d_gene: -; j_gene: TRBJ1-6; v_gene: TRBV15; CDR3aa: CATSRTGTASPLHF
d_gene: -; j_gene: TRBJ1-2; v_gene: TRBV6-4; CDR3aa: CASSDPSGGVYGYTF
d_gene: TRBD1; j_gene: TRBJ1-3; v_gene: TRBV19; CDR3aa: CASSHRGLSGNTIYF
d_gene: TRBD2; j_gene: TRBJ2-7; v_gene: TRBV7-3; CDR3aa: CASSSGLAFAEQYF
d_gene: TRBD1; j_gene: TRBJ2-5; v_gene: TRBV5-8; CDR3aa: CASSSGTGVRETQYF
d_gene: -; j_gene: TRBJ2-7; v_gene: TRBV18; CDR3aa: CASSPPFAGSYEQYF
d_gene: -; j_gene: TRBJ1-1; v_gene: TRBV19; CDR3aa: CASSYRGLNTEAFF
d_gene: TRBD2; j_gene: TRBJ2-1; v_gene: TRBV11-1; CDR3aa: CASSLGTSFDEQFF
d_gene: -; j_gene: TRBJ2-1; v_gene: TRBV2; CDR3aa: CASSRSAYNEQFF
d_gene: -; j_gene: TRBJ1-3; v_gene: TRBV6-1; CDR3aa: CASSHRESSGNTIYF
d_gene: -; j_gene: TRBJ2-7; v_gene: TRBV10-3; CDR3aa: CAISERGEFNEQYF
d_gene: -; j_gene: TRBJ2-7; v_gene: TRBV9; CDR3aa: CASSVSQEAYYEQYF
d_gene: -; j_gene: TRBJ2-1; v_gene: TRBV7-6; CDR3aa: CASSAQGQARPNEQFF
d_gene: TRBD2; j_gene: TRBJ2-1; v_gene: TRBV7-2; CDR3aa: CASSPPGLAGNEQFF
d_gene: -; j_gene: TRBJ1-1; v_gene: TRBV5-1; CDR3aa: CASSLLGAGNTEAFF
d_gene: -; j_gene: TRBJ2-7; v_gene: TRBV29-1; CDR3aa: CSARDGSSYEQYF
d_gene: -; j_gene: TRBJ2-1; v_gene: TRBV5-1; CDR3aa: CASSSGGLDNEQFF
d_gene: TRBD1; j_gene: TRBJ2-1; v_gene: TRBV5-1; CDR3aa: CASSVPGQGYNEQFF
d_gene: -; j_gene: TRBJ2-2; v_gene: TRBV7-6; CDR3aa: CASSFSGNTGELFF
d_gene: -; j_gene: TRBJ2-1; v_gene: TRBV20-1; CDR3aa: CSTARDEQFF
d_gene: -; j_gene: TRBJ1-1; v_gene: TRBV6-1; CDR3aa: CASSLWGYTEAFF
d_gene: -; j_gene: TRBJ2-1; v_gene: TRBV6-5; CDR3aa: CASTLRGSVYNEQFF
d_gene: -; j_gene: TRBJ1-5; v_gene: TRBV19; CDR3aa: CASSIDPRDNQPQHF
d_gene: -; j_gene: TRBJ1-1; v_gene: TRBV5-1; CDR3aa: CASRLGWDTEAFF
d_gene: -; j_gene: TRBJ1-6; v_gene: TRBV6-6; CDR3aa: CASRPLWDIHNSPLHF
d_gene: -; j_gene: TRBJ2-7; v_gene: TRBV6-6; CDR3aa: CASSFGQGHGEQYF
d_gene: TRBD1; j_gene: TRBJ1-2; v_gene: TRBV29-1; CDR3aa: CSVMDRVHSGYTF
d_gene: TRBD2; j_gene: TRBJ2-2; v_gene: TRBV23-1; CDR3aa: CASSRWADGRTAGELFF
d_gene: -; j_gene: TRBJ1-3; v_gene: TRBV15; CDR3aa: CATSDPGPGNTIYF
d_gene: -; j_gene: TRBJ2-7; v_gene: TRBV11-2; CDR3aa: CASSLDLGTGTYEQYF